Listed below are T cell receptor beta chains from one sample, sequenced in a study of cytomegalovirus exposure and HLA in healthy donors. Data came from immunoSEQ multiplex PCR; TCRdb stores just in-frame clones and leaves some out. The sample carries around 200,000 clones, roughly four fifths recorded once. The sequenced sample consisted of PBMCs. The source is a woman between 45 and 60 years old in good health and CMV-seropositive. Each CDR3 is given with its conserved first and last residue. The order of the fields is CDR3 protein, CDR3 DNA, clone size, D gene, J gene, V gene. A D gene is named only where the DNA matches it firmly. Size is omitted from some rows. Given values are once, few, many or a class for expanded clones.

CASRATTGVDTEAFF | TGCGCCAGCAGGGCGACGACAGGGGTTGACACTGAAGCTTTCTTT | - | TRBD1 | TRBJ1-1 | TRBV10-1
CASTRAGDEAFF | TGTGCCAGCACCAGGGCAGGGGATGAAGCTTTCTTT | few | - | TRBJ1-1 | TRBV25-1
CASSWTGVDPRETQYF | TGTGCCAGCAGCTGGACAGGGGTGGACCCAAGAGAGACCCAGTACTTC | - | TRBD1 | TRBJ2-5 | TRBV7-6
CASSLFTRSSGNTIYF | TGTGCCAGCAGCTTATTTACTCGGAGCTCTGGAAACACCATATATTTT | - | - | TRBJ1-3 | TRBV7-8
CASSEMLSEFGYGYTF | TGTGCCAGCAGTGAAATGTTAAGCGAATTCGGCTATGGCTACACCTTC | - | - | TRBJ1-2 | TRBV6-1
CASSLTRGQTQYF | TGCGCCAGCAGCTTAACCAGGGGACAGACCCAGTACTTC | - | - | TRBJ2-5 | TRBV5-1
CASSLGGITGANVLTF | TGTGCCAGCAGCTTAGGGGGCATAACTGGGGCCAACGTCCTGACTTTC | - | - | TRBJ2-6 | TRBV7-3
CASSEGGSPLHF | TGTGCCAGTAGCGAAGGGGGCTCGCCCCTCCACTTT | - | TRBD1 | TRBJ1-6 | TRBV19
CASCSLGLAGTEQFF | TGTGCCAGCTGCAGCTTGGGGCTAGCGGGGACTGAGCAGTTCTTC | - | TRBD2 | TRBJ2-1 | TRBV7-2
CASSPLAASYNEQFF | TGCGCCAGCAGCCCACTAGCCGCCTCCTACAATGAGCAGTTCTTC | - | - | TRBJ2-1 | TRBV5-1
CAISESGVWGYTF | TGTGCCATCAGTGAGTCCGGGGTTTGGGGCTACACCTTC | - | - | TRBJ1-2 | TRBV10-3
CASSSTGAGANVLTF | TGTGCCAGCTCATCTACAGGGGCTGGGGCCAACGTCCTGACTTTC | - | TRBD1 | TRBJ2-6 | TRBV18
CASSLLLTGTGIREDEAFF | TGTGCCAGCAGCTTACTCCTTACCGGGACAGGTATCAGAGAGGATGAAGCTTTCTTT | - | TRBD1 | TRBJ1-1 | TRBV28
CASSGEGSNYGYTF | TGTGCCAGCAGTGGTGAGGGCTCTAACTATGGCTACACCTTC | - | - | TRBJ1-2 | TRBV2
CASSHAIGRDRDYEQYF | TGCGCCAGCAGCCACGCTATCGGCCGGGACAGGGACTACGAGCAGTACTTC | few | TRBD1 | TRBJ2-7 | TRBV4-3
CASSVGGGQGLGNTIYF | TGTGCCAGCAGCGTAGGCGGGGGACAGGGGCTTGGAAACACCATATATTTT | - | TRBD1 | TRBJ1-3 | TRBV9
CASRPGGDIETQYF | TGTGCCAGCAGGCCCGGGGGGGATATAGAGACCCAGTACTTC | - | TRBD2 | TRBJ2-5 | TRBV6-1
CASSPTERTGPRGYTF | TGCGCCAGCAGCCCCACAGAAAGGACAGGGCCAAGGGGCTACACCTTC | - | TRBD1 | TRBJ1-2 | TRBV5-1
CGTDGYTF | TGCGGCACCGATGGCTACACCTTC | - | - | TRBJ1-2 | TRBV29-1
CASRDADRGKGNTIYF | TGTGCCAGCAGAGACGCAGACAGGGGGAAAGGAAACACCATATATTTT | - | TRBD1 | TRBJ1-3 | TRBV6-6
CASSPDTAKNIQYF | TGTGCCAGCAGTCCTGACACCGCCAAAAACATTCAGTACTTC | - | - | TRBJ2-4 | TRBV28
CASSFLGLKNTGELFF | TGTGCCAGCAGCTTCTTAGGACTCAAGAACACCGGGGAGCTGTTTTTT | - | - | TRBJ2-2 | TRBV7-8
CASSQQGTTYGYTF | TGTGCCAGCAGCCAACAGGGGACAACTTATGGCTACACCTTC | few | TRBD1 | TRBJ1-2 | TRBV7-9
CASSPIRQSRMNTEAFF | TGTGCCAGCTCACCAATTCGGCAGAGCAGGATGAACACTGAAGCTTTCTTT | few | - | TRBJ1-1 | TRBV18
CASSLRSQRGFSYNEQFF | TGTGCCAGCAGCTTACGGAGCCAGCGGGGGTTCTCCTACAATGAGCAGTTCTTC | - | TRBD2 | TRBJ2-1 | TRBV7-3
CASSLEDEGDYGLVTEAFF | TGTGCCAGCAGCTTAGAGGACGAGGGGGACTATGGGCTAGTTACTGAAGCTTTCTTT | - | - | TRBJ1-1 | TRBV7-7
CASTPGHYTDTQYF | TGTGCCAGCACTCCGGGACACTACACAGATACGCAGTATTTT | - | - | TRBJ2-3 | TRBV2
CASSPGTGMYF | TGTGCCAGCAGCCCCGGAACAGGGATGTATTTT | - | - | TRBJ2-3 | TRBV14
CASSVEQSFSPLHF | TGTGCCAGCAGTGTAGAGCAATCATTTTCACCCCTCCACTTT | once | - | TRBJ1-6 | TRBV2
CASSLAYRNTGELFF | TGTGCCAGCAGCTTAGCGTACAGGAACACCGGGGAGCTGTTTTTT | - | - | TRBJ2-2 | TRBV7-4
CAWSVQSAQPQHF | TGTGCCTGGAGTGTACAGTCGGCTCAGCCCCAGCATTTT | - | - | TRBJ1-5 | TRBV30
CASSLARTVSSYEQYF | TGCGCCAGCAGCTTGGCCCGGACAGTGAGCTCCTACGAGCAGTACTTC | - | - | TRBJ2-7 | TRBV5-1
CASSVRRGSYNEQFF | TGTGCCAGCAGCGTACGGCGGGGTTCATACAATGAGCAGTTCTTC | - | - | TRBJ2-1 | TRBV9
CASSLLQGARGNEQFF | TGCGCCAGCAGCTTACTACAGGGGGCACGGGGCAATGAGCAGTTCTTC | - | TRBD1 | TRBJ2-1 | TRBV5-1
CATSRDPDTDTQYF | TGTGCCACCAGCAGAGATCCAGACACAGATACGCAGTATTTT | - | - | TRBJ2-3 | TRBV15
CASSSTPGQDRGYTF | TGCGCCAGCAGCTCTACTCCGGGACAGGACCGTGGCTACACCTTC | - | TRBD1 | TRBJ1-2 | TRBV5-1
CAWSVRWASGYTF | TGTGCCTGGAGTGTAAGGTGGGCGAGCGGCTACACCTTC | - | - | TRBJ1-2 | TRBV30
CASSPQQGGWGNQPQHF | TGTGCCAGCTCACCGCAACAGGGGGGATGGGGCAATCAGCCCCAGCATTTT | - | TRBD1 | TRBJ1-5 | TRBV18
CSVEDWVGTNYNEQFF | TGCAGCGTTGAAGATTGGGTCGGGACAAACTACAATGAGCAGTTCTTC | - | - | TRBJ2-1 | TRBV29-1
CASRSIRNTEAFF | TGTGCCAGCAGGAGCATTCGGAACACTGAAGCTTTCTTT | once | - | TRBJ1-1 | TRBV2
CASSYGQTGINEQYF | TGTGCCAGCAGTTACGGACAGACAGGGATCAACGAGCAGTACTTC | once | TRBD1 | TRBJ2-7 | TRBV6-5
CASSLRGQGVGYGYTF | TGTGCCAGCAGCTTGAGGGGACAGGGAGTAGGCTATGGCTACACCTTC | - | TRBD1 | TRBJ1-2 | TRBV5-6
CASSWPGNTEAFF | TGTGCCAGCAGCTGGCCGGGGAACACTGAAGCTTTCTTT | - | - | TRBJ1-1 | TRBV7-9
CASSLGGIIQPQHF | TGTGCCAGCAGCTTAGGCGGGATAATACAGCCCCAGCATTTT | - | - | TRBJ1-5 | TRBV5-8
CASSIDGSRTYEQYF | TGTGCCAGTAGTATAGATGGTAGCAGAACCTACGAGCAGTACTTC | - | - | TRBJ2-7 | TRBV19
CASSEYGGPSDTEAFF | TGTGCCAGCAGTGAATATGGCGGGCCCTCGGACACTGAAGCTTTCTTT | - | - | TRBJ1-1 | TRBV25-1
CASSPRDRLNTEAFF | TGCGCCAGCAGCCCCAGGGACAGACTGAACACTGAAGCTTTCTTT | few | TRBD1 | TRBJ1-1 | TRBV4-1
CASSYGQGSSPLHF | TGCGCCAGCAGCTATGGACAGGGATCTTCACCCCTCCACTTT | - | TRBD1 | TRBJ1-6 | TRBV5-1
CASSAQAADAPLHF | TGTGCCAGCAGCGCACAGGCGGCAGATGCACCCCTCCACTTT | - | - | TRBJ1-6 | TRBV6-1
CAWSETTLPGEKLFF | TGTGCCTGGAGTGAGACGACCCTCCCGGGTGAAAAACTGTTTTTT | once | - | TRBJ1-4 | TRBV30
CASFPTAANEKLFF | TGTGCCAGCTTTCCGACAGCAGCTAATGAAAAACTGTTTTTT | - | - | TRBJ1-4 | TRBV2
CAWILRGRTEAFF | TGTGCCTGGATACTCCGGGGTAGGACTGAAGCTTTCTTT | - | - | TRBJ1-1 | TRBV30
CASSWTGGPAGELFF | TGTGCCAGTAGTTGGACAGGGGGCCCCGCCGGGGAGCTGTTTTTT | - | TRBD1 | TRBJ2-2 | TRBV19
CASSLAPLAGGARVTQYF | TGTGCCAGCAGCTTGGCTCCCCTGGCTGGAGGGGCCAGGGTGACCCAGTACTTC | - | - | TRBJ2-5 | TRBV5-8